The rows below give T cell receptor beta chains drawn from one sample of a study of blood T cell repertoires in COVID-19. Data came from immunoSEQ multiplex PCR; TCRdb stores just in-frame clones and leaves some out. The table shows 210,000 or so clones, with more than 80% occurring only once. What was sequenced was peripheral blood. The receptors were gathered from a woman in her 30s with COVID-19, enrolled during active disease. The CDR3 runs from the conserved cysteine through the conserved F or W. A D gene is named only where the DNA matches it firmly. Only part of the rows carry a size: once, few, many, or a class if the clone is expanded.

-	-	TRBV27	TRBJ1-5	TGTGCCAGCAGTTCGGTCAGCAATCAGCCCCAGCATTTT	CASSSVSNQPQHF
-	-	TRBV19	TRBJ1-6	TGTGCCAGTAGTGCCAGGGTTTATAATTCACCCCTCCACTTT	CASSARVYNSPLHF
once	TRBD1	TRBV6-2/TRBV6-3	TRBJ1-3	TGTGCCAGCAGTCTCCGGGACAGGGGGAACACCATATATTTT	CASSLRDRGNTIYF
few	-	TRBV12-3/TRBV12-4	TRBJ1-5	TGTGCCAGCAGCGTCCTTAGCAATCAGCCCCAGCATTTT	CASSVLSNQPQHF
-	-	TRBV28	TRBJ2-5	TGTGCCAGCAGTTTAACGATTAGAGAGACCCAGTACTTC	CASSLTIRETQYF
-	-	TRBV24-1	TRBJ2-2	TGTGCCACCAGTGATTCGGGCACGGCGGGCACCGGGGAGCTGTTTTTT	CATSDSGTAGTGELFF
-	TRBD2	TRBV29-1	TRBJ2-5	TGCAGCGCCCTCTGGACTAGCGGGAGGGGAGAGACCCAGTACTTC	CSALWTSGRGETQYF
-	-	TRBV19	TRBJ2-6	TGTGCCAGTAGTATCCGGAGTTCCTCTGGGGCCAACGTCCTGACTTTC	CASSIRSSSGANVLTF
-	-	TRBV5-1	TRBJ1-2	TGCGCCAGCAGCTTAGGGGCGCGCGACTATGGCTACACCTTC	CASSLGARDYGYTF
many	-	TRBV6-4	TRBJ2-7	TGTGCCAGCTCCCCTTCCGCGGACACCTACGAGCAGTACTTC	CASSPSADTYEQYF
-	TRBD1	TRBV5-1	TRBJ2-3	TGCGCCAGCAGCCGGAATACAGGGGCAGATACGCAGTATTTT	CASSRNTGADTQYF
-	-	TRBV9	TRBJ2-1	TGTGCCAGCAGCGTAACGGGGCGGGGGCTATCGTACAATGAGCAGTTCTTC	CASSVTGRGLSYNEQFF
few	-	TRBV7-8	TRBJ1-5	TGTGCCAGCAGCTTAGGGGGAGGGGGTGGCAATCAGCCCCAGCATTTT	CASSLGGGGGNQPQHF
few	-	TRBV4-2	TRBJ2-7	TGTGCCAGCAGCCAAGGTGACAGAATCTCCTACGAGCAGTACTTC	CASSQGDRISYEQYF
-	-	TRBV9	TRBJ1-3	TGTGCCAGCAGCTCAAGCGGGACTGGAAACACCATATATTTT	CASSSSGTGNTIYF
once	-	TRBV28	TRBJ1-2	TGTGCCAGCAGAGCCGGACAGTTTTCATATGGCTACACCTTC	CASRAGQFSYGYTF
-	TRBD1	TRBV3-1/TRBV3-2	TRBJ1-1	TGTGCCAGCAGCCTCCGACAGGGAAGTACTGAAGCTTTCTTT	CASSLRQGSTEAFF
-	TRBD2	TRBV28	TRBJ2-5	TGTGCCAGCAACCCTAGCGGGGGGACCCAAGAGACCCAGTACTTC	CASNPSGGTQETQYF